The 23 T cell receptor beta chains listed next were all sequenced from one sample in a study of T-cell reconstitution after alpha-beta-depleted transplantation in children. A TCRbeta library incorporating unique molecular identifiers was prepared. Via MiXCR, TCRdb re-called the PCR reads, giving one row per CDR3 protein. This sample has more than 450,000 distinct CDR3 sequences, with 15% to 20% found just once. Here the sequenced sample was PBMCs from the stem cell graft donor, taken from the stem cell graft. Source of these receptors: a human donor who donated a stem cell graft to a child with acute lymphoblastic leukemia.

A few counts support this clonotype. The chain combines TRBV5-1 with TRBJ2-3, with TRBD2 matching over 9 bases. After removal of 1 base from V and 3 bases from J, the junction contained 9 bases not matched to a gene. The CDR3 totals 17 residues. Per the germline V gene, CDR1 is SGHRS and CDR2 is YFSETQ. The CDR3, as DNA: TGCGCCAGCAGCTTGAATACAGGAACTAGCGGGACAGATACGCAGTATTTT. This codes for CASSLNTGTSGTDTQYF.

The table lists this clonotype with a few counts. The chain combines TRBV27 with TRBJ2-7; 9 bases fit TRBD1. The length of the CDR3 is 15 residues. The junction had 8 bases not matched to a gene; V was cut back by 5 bases and J by 3 bases. Germline lookup yields CDR1 MNHEY and CDR2 SMNVEV (reference sequence). The CDR3 protein is CASSVAGTGFYEQYF. The CDR3, as DNA: TGTGCCAGCAGTGTGGCCGGGACAGGGTTCTACGAGCAGTACTTC.

The chain employs TRBV5-4 and TRBJ1-1; TRBD1 is a possible D gene (6 bases). The V end was cut by 4 bases, the J end by 3 bases, with 10 bases between. The CDR3 length is 13 residues. Germline CDR1 and CDR2: SGHNT and YYREEE (reference sequence). CDR3 nucleotide sequence: TGTGCCAGCAGCGGCCCAGGGGACACTGAAGCTTTCTTT. Translation gives CASSGPGDTEAFF.

The genes are TRBV12-3 or TRBV12-4 and TRBJ2-7, with D perhaps matching TRBD2 (5 bases). The CDR3 runs 12 residues. V gave up 6 bases and J gave up 7 bases, with 13 bases separating them. The CDR3 loop is CASSQGRVEQYF. The CDR3 nucleotides are TGTGCCAGCAGCCAAGGGAGAGTGGAGCAGTACTTC.

The chain couples TRBV5-1 to TRBJ2-7; tentative D call: TRBD1 (6 bases). CDR3 size: 18 residues. Germline loops: CDR1 SGHRS, CDR2 YFSETQ. V was trimmed by 2 bases and J by 2 bases, leaving 23 bases between them. CDR3 sequence (DNA): TGCGCCAGCAGCTTCCCAGGAATAAGACGACAGGCGGCCTACGAGCAGTACTTC. Protein product: CASSFPGIRRQAAYEQYF.

This clonotype was recorded many times. The chain uses TRBV5-1 and TRBJ2-1; D unclear. This CDR3 is built from 17 residues. The V end lost 5 bases, the J end lost 0 bases, and 18 bases lay between the germline ends. From germline, CDR1 is SGHRS and CDR2 YFSETQ. The CDR3 region is CASSFGLSVDSYNEQFF. The CDR3 nucleotides are TGCGCCAGCAGTTTTGGGTTGTCCGTCGACTCCTACAATGAGCAGTTCTTC.

This chain joins TRBV5-1 and TRBJ2-7; 7 bases line up with TRBD2. The germline CDR1 and CDR2 sequences are SGHRS and YFSETQ. The CDR3 totals 16 residues. V shed 4 bases, J shed 3 bases, and the junction held 13 bases outside the gene matches. CDR3 loop: CASSLLAGLVDYEQYF. As DNA, the CDR3 is TGCGCCAGCAGCCTTCTAGCTGGACTAGTCGACTACGAGCAGTACTTC.

This clonotype was counted once. The gene calls are TRBV27 and TRBJ2-4; D possibly corresponds to TRBD2 (6 bases). The CDR3 runs to 19 residues. V was shortened by 3 bases and J by 0 bases, with 21 bases between the two germline ends. Germline CDR1 is MNHEY and CDR2 is SMNVEV (reference sequence). The CDR3 DNA is TGTGCCAGCAGTTTTTTTTGGGACGCGGCGGGATCAGCCAAAAACATTCAGTACTTC. This encodes CASSFFWDAAGSAKNIQYF.

This clonotype came up a few times. The V call is TRBV7-3, the J call TRBJ1-1; 7 nucleotides line up with TRBD1. This CDR3 has 16 residues. The germline CDR1 and CDR2 sequences are SGHTA and FQGTGA. V trimming: 2 bases; J trimming: 2 bases; junction bases outside the gene matches: 8. For the CDR3, the DNA is TGTGCCAGCAGCTTATTCGGGACAGACTTTAACACTGAAGCTTTCTTT. Translated: CASSLFGTDFNTEAFF.

The gene calls are TRBV7-2 and TRBJ2-5; 11 bases align to TRBD1. In germline, CDR1 is SGHTA, CDR2 FQGNSA. V gave up 5 bases and J gave up 0 bases; unmatched junction bases: 8. CDR3 length equals 17 residues. The CDR3 nucleotides read TGTGCCAGCAGCCCCGCACCGGGACAGGGGGACCAAGAGACCCAGTACTTC. This gives the protein CASSPAPGQGDQETQYF.

CDR3 DNA sequence: TGTGCCAGCAGCAAGGACAGGGGAAAGAGGAATGAGCAGTTCTTC. As protein: CASSKDRGKRNEQFF. The genes are TRBV12-3 or TRBV12-4 and TRBJ2-1; 9 bases are a match to TRBD1. The CDR3 has 15 residues. Trimming removed 6 bases from V and 7 bases from J; junction bases left unmatched: 10.

This clonotype appeared a few times. V usage is TRBV5-1 and J usage is TRBJ2-1, with 8 bases aligning to TRBD2. Germline loops: CDR1 SGHRS, CDR2 YFSETQ. There are 14 residues in the CDR3. With 0 bases clipped from V and 6 bases from J, the junction kept 2 bases outside the gene matches. CDR3: CASSLALAVNEQFF. CDR3 sequence (DNA): TGCGCCAGCAGCTTGGCACTAGCGGTCAATGAGCAGTTCTTC.

The chain carries TRBV28 and TRBJ2-7; no clear D gene. The CDR3 is made up of 15 amino acids. The germline V and J ends were trimmed by 6 bases and 0 bases, with 15 bases remaining between them. Germline V lookup: CDR1 MDHEN, CDR2 SYDVKM. DNA of the CDR3: TGTGCCAGCAGCTCCCCACCCGGTTTCTCCTACGAGCAGTACTTC. As protein: CASSSPPGFSYEQYF. Full variable domain (rest looked up from reference TRBV28 and TRBJ2-7): DVKVTQSSRYLVKRTGEKVFLECVQDMDHENMFWYRQDPGLGLRLIYFSYDVKMKEKGDIPEGYSVSREKKERFSLILESASTNQTSMYLCASSSPPGFSYEQYFGPGTRLTVT.

This clonotype was seen only a few times. The chain links TRBV18 to TRBJ1-1; 8 nucleotides match TRBD1. Germline V gene lookup returns CDR1 KGHSH and CDR2 LQKENI. The CDR3 contains 16 residues. J was trimmed by 3 bases and V by 3 bases; bases with no gene match: 9. The CDR3 is CASSPTVDRDHTEAFF. Here the CDR3 DNA reads TGTGCCAGCTCACCCACCGTGGACAGGGACCACACTGAAGCTTTCTTT.

The J gene is TRBJ2-1, the V gene TRBV5-1; D may be TRBD2 (6 bases). The germline V gene encodes CDR1 SGHRS and CDR2 YFSETQ. Deletions cut 5 bases from V and 7 bases from J, with 13 bases between. The CDR3 length is 13 residues. CDR3 region: CASRGDGGNEQFF. The CDR3 bases are TGCGCCAGCAGAGGGGACGGGGGAAATGAGCAGTTCTTC.

This clonotype was seen at least ten times. The rearrangement joins TRBV5-1 to TRBJ1-2, with TRBD1 identical over 12 bases. The CDR3 runs to 15 residues. Trimming took 4 bases from V and 4 from J; bases not matched to a gene: 5. The V gene's germline CDR1 is SGHRS and CDR2 YFSETQ. DNA of the CDR3: TGCGCCAGCAGCACGGGACAGGGGGCAACCTATGGCTACACCTTC. Translated, it gives CASSTGQGATYGYTF.

The rearrangement links TRBV7-9 to TRBJ2-5; D is undetermined. The CDR3 loop spans 16 amino acids. Germline V gene lookup returns CDR1 SEHNR and CDR2 FQNEAQ (reference sequence). Trimming took off 5 bases at V and 0 bases at J, with 16 bases between the two ends. CDR3 sequence reads: CASSENPVLYQETQYF. The CDR3 DNA is TGTGCCAGCAGCGAGAACCCAGTACTTTACCAAGAGACCCAGTACTTC.

This clonotype showed up just a few times. This chain links TRBV29-1 with TRBJ2-3; the match to TRBD1 covers 9 bases. CDR3 length: 14 residues. The germline CDR1 and CDR2 sequences are SQVTM and ANQGSEA. V was pared by 1 base and J by 2 bases, with 1 base of the junction left unmatched. DNA of the CDR3: TGCAGCGTTGAAGGACAGGGGGACACAGATACGCAGTATTTT. It encodes CSVEGQGDTDTQYF.

This clonotype was picked up a small number of times. V usage is TRBV7-9 and J usage is TRBJ2-1, with D possibly TRBD1 on 6 matching bases. The CDR3 length is 15 residues. The germline CDR1 and CDR2 sequences are SEHNR and FQNEAQ (reference sequence). V was shortened by 1 base and J by 6 bases, with 13 bases between the two germline ends. The CDR3 coding sequence is TGTGCCAGCAGCTTAGGACAGGCCCCGTTCAATGAGCAGTTCTTC. Protein: CASSLGQAPFNEQFF.

This chain links TRBV20-1 with TRBJ2-1; perhaps TRBD2 as D (6 bases). The germline V and J ends were trimmed by 0 bases and 12 bases, with 18 bases remaining between them. CDR3 size: 14 residues. Germline assignment: CDR1 DFQATT and CDR2 SNEGSKA (reference sequence). The CDR3 DNA reads as TGCAGTGCTAGAGATACGGGGGACTCCGCGGGGCAGTTCTTC. Its protein is CSARDTGDSAGQFF.

The CDR3 here is CASSPEVSSYNEQFF. In nucleotides, the CDR3 is TGTGCCAGCAGCCCCGAGGTGAGCTCCTACAATGAGCAGTTCTTC. The chain joins TRBV7-9 to TRBJ2-1; D is ambiguous. This CDR3 is 15 amino acids long. V lost 5 bases to trimming and J lost 0 bases, with 11 bases between them. Germline V gene lookup returns CDR1 SEHNR and CDR2 FQNEAQ (reference sequence).

This clonotype has a single count. The chain combines TRBV18 with TRBJ1-2, with 8 bases identical to TRBD1. The junction had 4 bases not matched to a gene; V was cut back by 6 bases and J by 4 bases. The CDR3 is made up of 13 amino acids. In germline, CDR1 is KGHSH, CDR2 LQKENI. Written as DNA, the CDR3 is TGTGCCAGCTCGGCGGGACAGGTCTATGGCTACACCTTC. As protein: CASSAGQVYGYTF.

This clonotype has only a few counts. The chain couples TRBV3-1 to TRBJ1-3; D is possibly TRBD1 (5 bases). The CDR3 contains 15 residues. Germline V gene data show CDR1 as LGHDT and CDR2 as YNNKEL (reference sequence). V was cut by 11 bases and J by 4 bases, with 21 bases left in between. CDR3 sequence reads: CASALVRGGGNTIYF. CDR3 nucleotides: TGTGCCTCCGCGCTGGTCCGGGGCGGAGGAAACACCATATATTTT.